Listed below are T cell receptor beta chains from one sample, sequenced in a study of OX40 agonist ivuxolimab in advanced cancers. TCRdb's table, derived via immunoSEQ multiplex PCR, lists solely in-frame clones and lacks some. The profile covers about 64,000 clones, with 70% to 90% appearing a single time and roughly 3.1% taken by the ten largest. The source was CD4+ or CD8+ T cells sorted from blood, collected in a trial of the OX40 agonist ivuxolimab. These receptors were obtained from an adult with an advanced solid tumor such as melanoma, head and neck, liver or kidney cancer. Both conserved end residues are part of each CDR3. A D gene is named only where the DNA matches it firmly. Clone size is shown for a subset of rows, as once, few, many or a class of expanded clone.

clone_size: -; d_call: TRBD1; v_call: TRBV28; j_call: TRBJ2-7; cdr3_nt: TGTGCCAGCATACCACAGGGGTCTCCCTACGAGCAGTACTTC; cdr3_aa: CASIPQGSPYEQYF
clone_size: -; d_call: TRBD2; v_call: TRBV4-2; j_call: TRBJ2-5; cdr3_nt: TGTGCCAGCAGCCAAGATTGGGGAGCGGGAGAAGAGACCCAGTACTTC; cdr3_aa: CASSQDWGAGEETQYF
clone_size: -; d_call: TRBD2; v_call: TRBV19; j_call: TRBJ2-5; cdr3_nt: TGTGCCAGTAGTGCTACGGGACTAGCGTTTAAAGGAGAGACCCAGTACTTC; cdr3_aa: CASSATGLAFKGETQYF
clone_size: -; d_call: -; v_call: TRBV28; j_call: TRBJ1-2; cdr3_nt: TGTGCCAGCAGGCCTACCGGGACGGGCTACACCTTC; cdr3_aa: CASRPTGTGYTF
clone_size: -; d_call: -; v_call: TRBV9; j_call: TRBJ2-7; cdr3_nt: TGTGCCAGCAGCTCCGGTCCTCGTTTGGCCTACGAGCAGTACTTC; cdr3_aa: CASSSGPRLAYEQYF
clone_size: -; d_call: -; v_call: TRBV7-2; j_call: TRBJ2-2; cdr3_nt: TGTGCCAGCAGCTTAGTCCCCCCCTCCCCCGCGAACACCGGGGAGCTGTTTTTT; cdr3_aa: CASSLVPPSPANTGELFF
clone_size: -; d_call: TRBD2; v_call: TRBV30; j_call: TRBJ2-3; cdr3_nt: TGTGCCTCGGGGCCGGGCGGGAGGTCAGATACGCAGTATTTT; cdr3_aa: CASGPGGRSDTQYF
clone_size: -; d_call: -; v_call: TRBV6-1; j_call: TRBJ1-2; cdr3_nt: TGTGCCAGCAGTTCTAGACGTGGCTACACCTTC; cdr3_aa: CASSSRRGYTF
clone_size: -; d_call: -; v_call: TRBV2; j_call: TRBJ1-2; cdr3_nt: TGTGCCAGCAGTGGGATAGGGTCCATTGAAGGCTACACCTTC; cdr3_aa: CASSGIGSIEGYTF
clone_size: -; d_call: -; v_call: TRBV11-2; j_call: TRBJ2-2; cdr3_nt: TGTGCCAGCAGCTTAAGGGGAACACATGCCGGGGAGCTGTTTTTT; cdr3_aa: CASSLRGTHAGELFF
clone_size: -; d_call: TRBD2; v_call: TRBV6-1; j_call: TRBJ2-1; cdr3_nt: TGTGCCAGCAGTTTGACTAGCGGGGCCTACAATGAGCAGTTCTTC; cdr3_aa: CASSLTSGAYNEQFF
clone_size: -; d_call: -; v_call: TRBV5-1; j_call: TRBJ2-5; cdr3_nt: TGCGCCAGCAGCTCGGGACCGGAGGAAGAGACCCAGTACTTC; cdr3_aa: CASSSGPEEETQYF
clone_size: -; d_call: -; v_call: TRBV28; j_call: TRBJ2-7; cdr3_nt: TGTGCCAGCAGCCACAGGGCCCACGAGCAGTACTTC; cdr3_aa: CASSHRAHEQYF
clone_size: medium-sized; d_call: -; v_call: TRBV29-1; j_call: TRBJ1-1; cdr3_nt: TGCAGCGTTGAGAGGGACACTGAAGCTTTCTTT; cdr3_aa: CSVERDTEAFF
clone_size: -; d_call: -; v_call: TRBV19; j_call: TRBJ1-1; cdr3_nt: TGTGCCAGTTCTAAAGGGGGGCTGACTGAAGCTTTCTTT; cdr3_aa: CASSKGGLTEAFF
clone_size: -; d_call: -; v_call: TRBV11-2; j_call: TRBJ2-1; cdr3_nt: TGTGCCAGCAGCCCGCGACTATCCACCTACAATGAGCAGTTCTTC; cdr3_aa: CASSPRLSTYNEQFF
clone_size: few; d_call: -; v_call: TRBV5-4; j_call: TRBJ1-4; cdr3_nt: TGTGCCAGCAGCTCTACTCCAACCGCGCTTAATGAAAAACTGTTTTTT; cdr3_aa: CASSSTPTALNEKLFF
clone_size: -; d_call: -; v_call: TRBV6-4; j_call: TRBJ2-7; cdr3_nt: TGTGCCAGCGCGGACAGGGAGGGCCGGGAGGGCCCTGACGAGCAGTACTTC; cdr3_aa: CASADREGREGPDEQYF
clone_size: -; d_call: -; v_call: TRBV20-1; j_call: TRBJ2-2; cdr3_nt: TGCAGTGCTAGGTATAACGGGGAGCTGTTTTTT; cdr3_aa: CSARYNGELFF
clone_size: -; d_call: -; v_call: TRBV6-5; j_call: TRBJ1-5; cdr3_nt: TGTGCCAGCAGTTGGTCGAGGGGGCAGCCCCAGCATTTT; cdr3_aa: CASSWSRGQPQHF
clone_size: -; d_call: TRBD1; v_call: TRBV5-8; j_call: TRBJ2-5; cdr3_nt: TGTGCCAGCAGCTTGAGACAGGGGGGGGAGACCCAGTACTTC; cdr3_aa: CASSLRQGGETQYF
clone_size: -; d_call: -; v_call: TRBV19; j_call: TRBJ1-4; cdr3_nt: TGTGCCAGTACCCGGGGATCAGCGACTAATGAAAAACTGTTTTTT; cdr3_aa: CASTRGSATNEKLFF
clone_size: -; d_call: TRBD2; v_call: TRBV2; j_call: TRBJ2-1; cdr3_nt: TGTGCCAGCAGTGCTTCTAGCGGGCGGTACAATGAGCAGTTCTTC; cdr3_aa: CASSASSGRYNEQFF
clone_size: -; d_call: -; v_call: TRBV6-1; j_call: TRBJ2-7; cdr3_nt: TGTGCCAGCAGTGAGATAGGGCCCTCCTACGAGCAGTACTTC; cdr3_aa: CASSEIGPSYEQYF
clone_size: -; d_call: -; v_call: TRBV4-1; j_call: TRBJ2-7; cdr3_nt: TGCGCCAGCAGCCAAGTAGATCGACAGAGCTCCTACGAGCAGTACTTC; cdr3_aa: CASSQVDRQSSYEQYF
clone_size: medium-sized; d_call: -; v_call: TRBV19; j_call: TRBJ2-2; cdr3_nt: TGTGCCAGTAGTAGGGCTGGCACCGGGGAGCTGTTTTTT; cdr3_aa: CASSRAGTGELFF
clone_size: -; d_call: -; v_call: TRBV4-2; j_call: TRBJ2-1; cdr3_nt: TGTGCCAGCAGCCAAGGGAATGAGCAGTTCTTC; cdr3_aa: CASSQGNEQFF
clone_size: few; d_call: TRBD1; v_call: TRBV4-1; j_call: TRBJ1-5; cdr3_nt: TGCGCCAGCAGCCAGACAGGGGAACAGCCCCAGCATTTT; cdr3_aa: CASSQTGEQPQHF
clone_size: -; d_call: -; v_call: TRBV5-1; j_call: TRBJ2-1; cdr3_nt: TGCGCCAGCAGCTTGGCCGACGGCGGGGATGGTGAGCAGTTCTTC; cdr3_aa: CASSLADGGDGEQFF
clone_size: -; d_call: -; v_call: TRBV19; j_call: TRBJ2-2; cdr3_nt: TGTGCCAGTAGTATAGCAGGGGGCAGAACTAGCGGTAGGATGGGAACCGGGGAGCTGTTTTTT; cdr3_aa: CASSIAGGRTSGRMGTGELFF
clone_size: -; d_call: TRBD1; v_call: TRBV10-3; j_call: TRBJ1-4; cdr3_nt: TGTGCCATCAGCACCGGGACAGAGGACGAAAAACTGTTTTTT; cdr3_aa: CAISTGTEDEKLFF
clone_size: -; d_call: -; v_call: TRBV9; j_call: TRBJ2-2; cdr3_nt: TGTGCCAGCAGCGTAGTTAGCGGAACCTTCACCGGGGAGCTGTTTTTT; cdr3_aa: CASSVVSGTFTGELFF
clone_size: -; d_call: -; v_call: TRBV28; j_call: TRBJ1-6; cdr3_nt: TGTGCCAGCAGTCAATTCCAGGGTTTTTACTCACCCCTCCACTTT; cdr3_aa: CASSQFQGFYSPLHF
clone_size: many; d_call: TRBD1; v_call: TRBV19; j_call: TRBJ1-1; cdr3_nt: TGTGCCAGTAGTACGGGGGACAGCCTGAACACTGAAGCTTTCTTT; cdr3_aa: CASSTGDSLNTEAFF
clone_size: few; d_call: -; v_call: TRBV9; j_call: TRBJ1-1; cdr3_nt: TGTGCCAGCAGCGTAGGGAGTGGGGTAGGGGAAGCTTTCTTT; cdr3_aa: CASSVGSGVGEAFF
clone_size: few; d_call: -; v_call: TRBV30; j_call: TRBJ1-1; cdr3_nt: TGTGCCTGGCTTAACCGACAGAACACTGAAGCTTTCTTT; cdr3_aa: CAWLNRQNTEAFF
clone_size: -; d_call: TRBD1; v_call: TRBV9; j_call: TRBJ2-2; cdr3_nt: TGTGCCAGCAGCGTAGCAGGACAGGGTGTCACCGGGGAGCTGTTTTTT; cdr3_aa: CASSVAGQGVTGELFF
clone_size: few; d_call: -; v_call: TRBV19; j_call: TRBJ1-4; cdr3_nt: TGTGCCAGTAGTATGGGACACACTGAAAAACTGTTTTTT; cdr3_aa: CASSMGHTEKLFF
clone_size: -; d_call: -; v_call: TRBV2; j_call: TRBJ2-3; cdr3_nt: TGTGCCAGCAGTGTCGGACCCCGGGTGAGTTCGCAGTATTTT; cdr3_aa: CASSVGPRVSSQYF
clone_size: -; d_call: TRBD1; v_call: TRBV5-5; j_call: TRBJ1-6; cdr3_nt: TGTGCCAGCCGAGACAGGGGGCAAAATTCACCCCTCCACTTT; cdr3_aa: CASRDRGQNSPLHF